The sample holds many counts of the clone carrying this TCR beta chain. Its target is unknown. These data belong to a study of T cells in Graves' hyperthyroidism and ophthalmopathy. General study findings and limits: The model foresaw ophthalmopathy a median 6.5 months prior to onset.

This CDR3 has 15 amino acids. Trimming left V 2 bases short and J 5 bases short, with 14 bases between. Germline V lookup: CDR1 SGHAT, CDR2 FQNNGV. RNA transcripts yielded amplified TCR beta CDR3 regions. Using the HTBI primer set, a first-round RT-PCR was run on the TCR CDR3. One entry per CDR3 protein, called by TCRdb with MiXCR from the multiplex PCR reads. The data contain about 480,000 distinct CDR3 sequences, around an eighth of them singletons. The origin of this receptor is a woman aged 18-29 years with Graves' hyperthyroidism. Material for sequencing was blood. V and J are TRBV11-2 and TRBJ2-3; D is unresolved. The CDR3 sequence: CASSLSFSTGDTQYF. The CDR3 DNA reads TGTGCCAGCAGCTTAAGCTTCTCGACGGGAGATACGCAGTATTTT.